This T cell receptor beta chain comes out of a study of T cells of healthy individuals. This clonotype showed up many times. One entry per CDR3 protein results from TCRdb running MiXCR on the 5' RACE reads. The table lists 85,000 to 100,000 distinct CDR3 sequences, 17% of them singletons. V was pared by 2 bases and J by 3 bases, with 8 bases between. The length of the CDR3 is 14 residues. The chain employs TRBV12-3 or TRBV12-4 and TRBJ2-1, with D perhaps matching TRBD2 (6 bases). The receptor's source is a human donor in good health. The CDR3 DNA reads TGTGCCAGCAGTTTACGCGGGAACTACAATGAGCAGTTCTTC. This encodes CASSLRGNYNEQFF.